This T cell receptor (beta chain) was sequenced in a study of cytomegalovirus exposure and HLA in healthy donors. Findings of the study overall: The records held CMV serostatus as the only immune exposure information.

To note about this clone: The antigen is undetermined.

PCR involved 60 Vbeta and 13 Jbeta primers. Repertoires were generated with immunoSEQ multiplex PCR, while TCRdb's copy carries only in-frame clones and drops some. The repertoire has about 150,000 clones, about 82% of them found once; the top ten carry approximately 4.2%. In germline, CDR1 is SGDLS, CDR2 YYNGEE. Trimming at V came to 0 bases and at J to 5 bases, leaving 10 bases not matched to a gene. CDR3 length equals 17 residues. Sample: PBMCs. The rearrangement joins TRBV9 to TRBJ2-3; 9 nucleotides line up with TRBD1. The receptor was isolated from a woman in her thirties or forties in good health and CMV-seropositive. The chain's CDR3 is CASSVAFSGQGLDTQYF. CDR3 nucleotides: TGTGCCAGCAGCGTAGCTTTCTCGGGACAGGGTTTAGATACGCAGTATTTT.